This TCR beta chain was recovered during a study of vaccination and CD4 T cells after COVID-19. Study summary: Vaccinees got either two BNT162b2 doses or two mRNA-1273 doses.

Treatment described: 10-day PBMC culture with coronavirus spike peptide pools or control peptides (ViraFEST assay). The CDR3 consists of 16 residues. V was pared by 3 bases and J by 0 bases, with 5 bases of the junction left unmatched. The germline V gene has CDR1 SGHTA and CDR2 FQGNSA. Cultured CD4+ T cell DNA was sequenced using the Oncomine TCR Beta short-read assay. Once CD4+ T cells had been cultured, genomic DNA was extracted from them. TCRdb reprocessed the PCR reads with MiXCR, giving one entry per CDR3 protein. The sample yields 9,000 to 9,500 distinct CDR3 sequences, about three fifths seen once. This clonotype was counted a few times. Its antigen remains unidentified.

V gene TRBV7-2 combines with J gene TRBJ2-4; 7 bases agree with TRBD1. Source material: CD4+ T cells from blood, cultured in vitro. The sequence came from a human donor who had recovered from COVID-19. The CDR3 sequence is CASSFRDSRAKNIQYF. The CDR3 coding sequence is TGTGCCAGCAGCTTTCGGGACAGCAGAGCCAAAAACATTCAGTACTTC.